This TCR beta chain comes out of a study of CD8 T cells in Susac syndrome. On the study more broadly: At blood draw, Susac syndrome patients were therapy-naive, on corticosteroids, or on intravenous immunoglobulin alone. General study findings and limits: Across the total CD8+ repertoires, sixteen Susac-specific public clones were found. The CD8+ TEMRA repertoires yielded roughly 5 such clones.

Reverse transcription of 0.5 to 1 ug RNA was performed with random hexamers. The CDR3 of TCR beta was amplified by immunoSEQ multiplex PCR across 54 Vbeta and 13 Jbeta. TCRdb reanalysed the immunoSEQ multiplex PCR reads using MiXCR and keeps one entry per CDR3 protein. This sample has some 200,000 distinct CDR3 sequences, with around 95% found just once. The CDR3 has 15 residues. Trimming removed 5 bases at V and 3 bases at J, with 14 bases between. Germline CDR1 reads SGHNT; CDR2 reads YENEEA. TEMRA cells were FACS-enriched, while CD8+ and CD4+ T cells were negatively isolated. About this clonotype itself: No antigen is known for it.

J is TRBJ2-1 and V is TRBV11-3, with a possible D match to TRBD2 (6 bases). This TCR derives from a human donor with Susac syndrome. Sample: CD8+ T cells from PBMCs. The CDR3 is CASSGGTDHYNEQFF. CDR3 sequence (DNA): TGTGCCAGCAGCGGCGGGACTGACCACTACAATGAGCAGTTCTTC.